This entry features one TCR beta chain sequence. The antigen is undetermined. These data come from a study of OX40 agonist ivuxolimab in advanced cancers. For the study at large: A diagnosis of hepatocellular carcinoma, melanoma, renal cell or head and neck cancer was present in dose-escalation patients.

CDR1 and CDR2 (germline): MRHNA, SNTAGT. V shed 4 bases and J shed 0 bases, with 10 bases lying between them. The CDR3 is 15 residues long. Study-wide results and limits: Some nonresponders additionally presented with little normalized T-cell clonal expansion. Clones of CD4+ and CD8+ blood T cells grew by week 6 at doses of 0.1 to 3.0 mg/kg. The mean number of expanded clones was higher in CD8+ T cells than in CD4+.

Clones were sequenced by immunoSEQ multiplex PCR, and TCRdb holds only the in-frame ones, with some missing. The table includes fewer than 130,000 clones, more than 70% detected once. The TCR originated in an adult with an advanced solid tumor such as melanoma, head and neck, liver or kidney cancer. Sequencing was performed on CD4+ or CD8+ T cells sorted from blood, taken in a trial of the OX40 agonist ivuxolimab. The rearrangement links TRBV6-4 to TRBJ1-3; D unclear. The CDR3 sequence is CASSVDGSSGNTIYF. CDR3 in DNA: TGTGCCAGCAGTGTGGACGGTTCCTCTGGAAACACCATATATTTT.